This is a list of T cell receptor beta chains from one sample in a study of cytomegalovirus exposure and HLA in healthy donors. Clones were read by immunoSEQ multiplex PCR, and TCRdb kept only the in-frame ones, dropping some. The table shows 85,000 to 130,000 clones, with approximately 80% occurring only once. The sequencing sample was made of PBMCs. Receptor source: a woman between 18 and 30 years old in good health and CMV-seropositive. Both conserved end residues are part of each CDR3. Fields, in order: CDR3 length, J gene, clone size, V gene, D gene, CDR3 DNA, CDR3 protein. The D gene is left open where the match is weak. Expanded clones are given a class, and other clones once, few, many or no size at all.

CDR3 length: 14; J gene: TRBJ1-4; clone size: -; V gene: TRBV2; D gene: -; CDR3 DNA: TGTGCCAGCAGTGAGGACAGTTACTATGAAAAACTGTTTTTT; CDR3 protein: CASSEDSYYEKLFF
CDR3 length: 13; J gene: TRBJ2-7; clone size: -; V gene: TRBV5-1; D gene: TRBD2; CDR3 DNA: TGCGCCAGCAGGGCCGGGACTAGCTACGAGCAGTACTTC; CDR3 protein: CASRAGTSYEQYF
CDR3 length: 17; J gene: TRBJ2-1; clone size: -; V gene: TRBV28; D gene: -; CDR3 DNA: TGTGCCAGCAGCATTGGGGCAGGGATGACTGTTGGCAATGAGCAGTTCTTC; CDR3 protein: CASSIGAGMTVGNEQFF
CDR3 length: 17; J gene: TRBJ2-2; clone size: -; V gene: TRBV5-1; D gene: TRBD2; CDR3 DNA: TGCGCCAGCAGCTTGGTACTAGCGGGTCAGAACACCGGGGAGCTGTTTTTT; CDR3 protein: CASSLVLAGQNTGELFF
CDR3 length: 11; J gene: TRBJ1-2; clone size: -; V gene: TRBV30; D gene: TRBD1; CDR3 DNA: TGTGCCTGTACAGGGGGCTGGGGCTACACCTTC; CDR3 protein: CACTGGWGYTF
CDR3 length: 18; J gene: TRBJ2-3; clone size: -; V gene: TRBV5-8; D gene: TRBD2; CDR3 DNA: TGTGCCAGCAGCTTCGTGGTGGGGACTAGCGGGAGTGAAGATACGCAGTATTTT; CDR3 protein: CASSFVVGTSGSEDTQYF
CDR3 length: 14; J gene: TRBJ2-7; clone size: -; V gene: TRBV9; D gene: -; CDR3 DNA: TGTGCCAGCAGCGTCGGCTCTAGCTCCTACGAGCAGTACTTC; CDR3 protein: CASSVGSSSYEQYF
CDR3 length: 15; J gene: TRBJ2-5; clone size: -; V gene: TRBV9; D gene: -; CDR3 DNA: TGTGCCAGCAGCGCCGCGGGACTCCCTTCGCAGACCCAGTACTTC; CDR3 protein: CASSAAGLPSQTQYF
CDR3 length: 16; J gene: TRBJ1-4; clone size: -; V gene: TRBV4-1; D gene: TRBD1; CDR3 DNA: TGCGCCAGCAGCCAAGCGCCGGGACAGATTAATGAAAAACTGTTTTTT; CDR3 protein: CASSQAPGQINEKLFF
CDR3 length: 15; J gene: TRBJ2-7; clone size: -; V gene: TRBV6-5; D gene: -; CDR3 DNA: TGTGCCAGCAGTCCTTCAACCGGGAGCGTCTACGAGCAGTACTTC; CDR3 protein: CASSPSTGSVYEQYF
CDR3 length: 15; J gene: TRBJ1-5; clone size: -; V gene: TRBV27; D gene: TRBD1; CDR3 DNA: TGTGCCAGCACCTCCGGACAGGGACACAATCAGCCCCAGCATTTT; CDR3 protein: CASTSGQGHNQPQHF
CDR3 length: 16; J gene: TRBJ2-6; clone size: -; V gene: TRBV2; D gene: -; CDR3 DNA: TGTGCCAGCAGTGAAACTAGGGACAATCGGGCCAACGTCCTGACTTTC; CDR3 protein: CASSETRDNRANVLTF
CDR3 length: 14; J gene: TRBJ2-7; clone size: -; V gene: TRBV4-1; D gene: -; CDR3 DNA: TGCGCCAGCAGCCACAATCAGGGCTCCTACGAGCAGTACTTC; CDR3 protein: CASSHNQGSYEQYF
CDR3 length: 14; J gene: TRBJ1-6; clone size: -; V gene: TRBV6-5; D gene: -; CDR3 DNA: TGTGCCAGCAGTTACGAGAGGTCAAATTCACCCCTCCACTTT; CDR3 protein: CASSYERSNSPLHF
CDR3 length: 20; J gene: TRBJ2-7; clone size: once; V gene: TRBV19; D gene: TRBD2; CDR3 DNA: TGTGCCAGTAGTAGCCGCGGCCTTCCTACTAGCGGGAGGGCCTCTCACGAGCAGTACTTC; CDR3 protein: CASSSRGLPTSGRASHEQYF
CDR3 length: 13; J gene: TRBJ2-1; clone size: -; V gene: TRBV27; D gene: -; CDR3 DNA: TGTGCCAGCAGTTCCAGCTCCTACAATGAGCAGTTCTTC; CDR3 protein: CASSSSSYNEQFF
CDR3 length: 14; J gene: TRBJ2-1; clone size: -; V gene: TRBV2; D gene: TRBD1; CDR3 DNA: TGTGCCATCGATACCGGGCTCAGGGGGTCCGAGCAGTTCTTC; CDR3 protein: CAIDTGLRGSEQFF
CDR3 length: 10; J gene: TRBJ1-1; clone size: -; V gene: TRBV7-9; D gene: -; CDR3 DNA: TGTTCCAGCGGCGGGACTGAAGCTTTCTTT; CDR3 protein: CSSGGTEAFF
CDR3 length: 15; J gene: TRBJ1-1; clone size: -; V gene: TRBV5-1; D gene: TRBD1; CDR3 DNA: TGCGCCAGGTCTGGGACAGGGGGGTTGAACACTGAAGCTTTCTTT; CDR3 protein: CARSGTGGLNTEAFF
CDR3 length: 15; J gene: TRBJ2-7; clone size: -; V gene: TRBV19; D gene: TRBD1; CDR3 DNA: TGTGCCAGTAGCCTAGGACAGGGAAGCTCCTACGAGCAGTACTTC; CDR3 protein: CASSLGQGSSYEQYF
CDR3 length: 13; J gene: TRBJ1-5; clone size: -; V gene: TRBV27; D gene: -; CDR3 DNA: TGTGCCAGCAGTGCCGGGGTTGGGCAGCCCCAGCATTTT; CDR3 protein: CASSAGVGQPQHF
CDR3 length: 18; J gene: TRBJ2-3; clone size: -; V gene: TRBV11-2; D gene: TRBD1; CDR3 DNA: TGTGCCAGCAGCTTACTACGAAACAGGGGGCGAGGCACAGATACGCAGTATTTT; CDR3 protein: CASSLLRNRGRGTDTQYF
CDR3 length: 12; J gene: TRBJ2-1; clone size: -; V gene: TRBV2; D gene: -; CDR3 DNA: TGTGCCAGGGTCGGAGCCTACAATGAGCAGTTCTTC; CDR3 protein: CARVGAYNEQFF
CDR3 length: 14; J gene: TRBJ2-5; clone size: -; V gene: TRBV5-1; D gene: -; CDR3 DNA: TGCGCCAGCAGCTTGTCGGGGATTCAAGAGACCCAGTACTTC; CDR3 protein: CASSLSGIQETQYF
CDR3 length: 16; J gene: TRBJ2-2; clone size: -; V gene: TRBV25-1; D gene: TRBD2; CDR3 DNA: TGTGCCAGCAGTGAGGGACTAGCGGGACGGACCGGGGAGCTGTTTTTT; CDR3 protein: CASSEGLAGRTGELFF